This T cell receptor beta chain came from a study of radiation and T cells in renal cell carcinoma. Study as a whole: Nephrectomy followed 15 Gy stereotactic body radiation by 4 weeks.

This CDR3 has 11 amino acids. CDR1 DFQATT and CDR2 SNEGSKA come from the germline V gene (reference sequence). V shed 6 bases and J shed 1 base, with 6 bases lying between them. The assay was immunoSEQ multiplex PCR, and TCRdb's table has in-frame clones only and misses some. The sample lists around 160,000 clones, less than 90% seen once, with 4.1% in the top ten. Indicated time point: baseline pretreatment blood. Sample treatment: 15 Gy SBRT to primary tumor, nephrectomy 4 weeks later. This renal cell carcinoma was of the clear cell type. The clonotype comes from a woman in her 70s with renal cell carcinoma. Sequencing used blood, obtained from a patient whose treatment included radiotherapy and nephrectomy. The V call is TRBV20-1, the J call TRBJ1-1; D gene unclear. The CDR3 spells CSAAENTEAFF. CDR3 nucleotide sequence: TGCAGTGCCGCCGAGAACACTGAAGCTTTCTTT.